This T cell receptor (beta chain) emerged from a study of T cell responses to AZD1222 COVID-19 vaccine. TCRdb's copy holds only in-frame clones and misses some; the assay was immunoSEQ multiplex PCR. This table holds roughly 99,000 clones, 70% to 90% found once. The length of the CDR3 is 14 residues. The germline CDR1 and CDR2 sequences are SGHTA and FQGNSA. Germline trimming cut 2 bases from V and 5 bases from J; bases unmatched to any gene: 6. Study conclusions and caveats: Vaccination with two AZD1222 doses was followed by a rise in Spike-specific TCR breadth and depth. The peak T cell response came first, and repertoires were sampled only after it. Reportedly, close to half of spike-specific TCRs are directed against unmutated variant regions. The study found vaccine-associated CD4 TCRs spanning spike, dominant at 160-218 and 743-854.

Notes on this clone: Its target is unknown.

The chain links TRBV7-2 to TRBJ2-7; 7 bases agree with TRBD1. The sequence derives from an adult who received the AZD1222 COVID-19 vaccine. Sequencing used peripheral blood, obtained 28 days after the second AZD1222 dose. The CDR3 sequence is CASSLLTGANEQYF. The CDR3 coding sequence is TGTGCCAGCAGCTTACTTACAGGGGCGAACGAGCAGTACTTC.